The text below deals with one TCR beta chain. Its antigen is currently unknown. These data are taken from a study of T cell responses to AZD1222 COVID-19 vaccine. Study findings and constraints: Clonal diversity may have been underestimated, and the donors were mostly white British, with more females than males. Nearly half of spike-specific TCRs reportedly go after variant regions that carry no mutations. Spike-specific TCR breadth rose after two AZD1222 doses, and depth rose as well.

Sequencing used immunoSEQ multiplex PCR; TCRdb keeps in-frame clones, though not all of them. This sample carries around 140,000 clones, with over 2% going to the ten biggest clones. V was pared by 0 bases and J by 0 bases, with 13 bases between. The germline V gene has CDR1 SGHRS and CDR2 YFSETQ. The CDR3 is 17 amino acids. This sequence originates from an adult in good health. V gene TRBV5-1 combines with J gene TRBJ1-3; D is undetermined. Sample: peripheral blood. CDR3 in DNA: TGCGCCAGCAGCTTGGTGCCAGGACTTACCTCTGGAAACACCATATATTTT. It is translated as CASSLVPGLTSGNTIYF.